The 27 T cell receptor beta chains below were found in one sample sequenced in a study of cytotoxic CD8 clonotypes in ibrutinib-treated CLL. The data were produced by immunoSEQ multiplex PCR, yet TCRdb's version contains in-frame clones alone and is incomplete. The sample lists approximately 120,000 clones; roughly 60% were seen once. The sequencing used PBMCs, collected after 24 months of ibrutinib treatment. The receptors stem from a human donor with chronic lymphocytic leukemia.

The rearrangement links TRBV29-1 to TRBJ1-2; TRBD1 matches 8 bases. CDR3 length: 14 residues. V gave up 4 bases and J gave up 4 bases; unmatched junction bases: 8. The V gene's germline CDR1 is SQVTM and CDR2 ANQGSEA. DNA for the CDR3: TGCAGCGTTGTCCAGGGGGCGGAGGTCTATGGCTACACCTTC. This sequence encodes CSVVQGAEVYGYTF. The full variable domain, with the rest looked up from reference TRBV29-1 and TRBJ1-2, is SAVISQKPSRDICQRGTSLTIQCQVDSQVTMMFWYRQQPGQSLTLIATANQGSEATYESGFVIDKFPISRPNLTFSTLTVSNMSPEDSSIYLCSVVQGAEVYGYTFGSGTRLTVV.

This clone was counted only a few times. The chain employs TRBV10-2 and TRBJ2-1, with 12 bases lining up with TRBD1. This CDR3 comprises 16 residues. V was pared by 2 bases and J by 8 bases, with 7 bases of the junction left unmatched. Germline values: CDR1 WSHSY, CDR2 SAAADI. This chain's CDR3 is CASSERGDRGQDEQFF. The CDR3 nucleotides are TGCGCCAGCAGTGAGAGGGGGGACAGGGGGCAAGATGAGCAGTTCTTC.

The count of this clone is one. V gene TRBV6-6 combines with J gene TRBJ1-5, with D unresolved. V was clipped by 6 bases and J by 6 bases, with 18 bases between them. This CDR3 spans 15 amino acids. Germline V gene sequence: CDR1 MNHNY, CDR2 SVGAGI (reference sequence). The DNA for the CDR3 is TGTGCCAGCAGGCTCCGGGCGGCCCCTCGTCAGCCCCAGCATTTT. Amino acids: CASRLRAAPRQPQHF.

The chain couples TRBV4-2 to TRBJ2-6, with D uncertain. The ends were cut back, 1 base at V and 1 base at J, with 5 bases in the middle. CDR3 length equals 15 residues. The germline gives CDR1 LGHNA, CDR2 YNFKEQ. Here the CDR3 reads CASSQGGSGANVLTF. The CDR3 DNA reads as TGTGCCAGCAGCCAAGGAGGTTCTGGGGCCAACGTCCTGACTTTC.

The chain recombines TRBV30 with TRBJ1-4; no clear D. The CDR3 runs to 14 residues. Looked up from germline, CDR1 is GTSNPN and CDR2 is SVGIG (reference sequence). Trimming took 6 bases from V and 8 from J, leaving 19 bases between them. The CDR3 DNA sequence: TGTGCCTGCCGTCCGGGCTCAGCGGGGGAAAAACTGTTTTTT. As protein: CACRPGSAGEKLFF.

The chain recombines TRBV15 with TRBJ2-3; D ambiguous. The CDR3 is 13 residues long. Germline V lookup: CDR1 LNHNV, CDR2 YYDKDF (reference sequence). The ends were cut back, 2 bases at V and 2 bases at J, with 5 bases in the middle. In nucleotides, the CDR3 is TGTGCCACCAGCAGAAGGGTCACAGATACGCAGTATTTT. Translation gives CATSRRVTDTQYF.

The V call is TRBV7-2, the J call TRBJ2-7, with D perhaps TRBD1 (7 bases). This CDR3 is built from 16 residues. V was clipped by 0 bases and J by 0 bases, with 12 bases between them. The V gene's germline CDR1 is SGHTA and CDR2 FQGNSA. The CDR3 region has the DNA TGTGCCAGCAGCTTAGCGGCAGGGGGGAGCTCCTACGAGCAGTACTTC. Its protein product is CASSLAAGGSSYEQYF.

The genes are TRBV7-8 and TRBJ1-6; D is perhaps TRBD1 (5 bases). V was trimmed by 5 bases and J by 5 bases, leaving 13 bases between them. This CDR3 is 15 amino acids long. Germline V gives CDR1 SGHVS, CDR2 FQNEAQ. CDR3 nucleotide sequence: TGTGCCAGCAGCCTTATAGGGACGAATAATTCACCCCTCCACTTT. Translating it yields CASSLIGTNNSPLHF.

V gene TRBV6-1 combines with J gene TRBJ1-2, with D possibly TRBD1 on 6 matching bases. The germline V and J ends were trimmed by 6 bases and 8 bases, with 13 bases remaining between them. Germline CDR1 and CDR2: MNHNS and SASEGT. This CDR3 spans 12 amino acids. As DNA, the CDR3 is TGTGCCAGCAGAGACACAGGGATAGGCTACACCTTC. Translation: CASRDTGIGYTF.

The chain couples TRBV6-5 to TRBJ2-2, with 7 positions matching TRBD1. Germline CDR1 is MNHEY and CDR2 is SVGAGI. V shed 0 bases, J shed 0 bases, and the junction held 1 base outside the gene matches. This CDR3 comprises 16 residues. CDR3 coding DNA: TGTGCCAGCAGTTACTCAGGGGGCGCGAACACCGGGGAGCTGTTTTTT. Its translation is CASSYSGGANTGELFF.

The rearrangement uses TRBV6-5 and TRBJ1-1; D not resolved. V lost 6 bases, J lost 6 bases, and 11 bases lay in between. CDR3 length: 12 residues. Germline V gene sequence: CDR1 MNHEY, CDR2 SVGAGI. CDR3 nucleotide sequence: TGTGCCAGCAGACCTCAGCGTGCTGAAGCTTTCTTT. This sequence encodes CASRPQRAEAFF.

The chain carries TRBV6-1 and TRBJ1-5; tentative D call: TRBD1 (6 bases). The V gene lost 4 bases and the J gene lost 6 bases, with 16 bases spanning the gap. Germline V gives CDR1 MNHNS, CDR2 SASEGT. The CDR3 runs 15 residues. The CDR3 region is CASSARQVQRQPQHF. The CDR3 DNA is TGTGCCAGCAGTGCCAGACAGGTTCAACGTCAGCCCCAGCATTTT.

A few counts support this clone. The chain is built from TRBV20-1 and TRBJ2-1; 8 bases map to TRBD2. With 5 bases clipped from V and 9 bases from J, the junction kept 3 bases outside the gene matches. CDR3 size: 11 residues. In germline, CDR1 is DFQATT, CDR2 SNEGSKA (reference sequence). The CDR3 is CSAPRGGEQFF. CDR3 DNA: TGCAGTGCTCCCCGGGGGGGTGAGCAGTTCTTC.

V and J are TRBV19 and TRBJ1-1; D is unclear. The CDR3 runs 16 residues. With 1 base removed from V and 1 base from J, the gap between germline ends came to 13 bases. Per germline, CDR1 LNHDA and CDR2 SQIVND (reference sequence). CDR3 bases: TGTGCCAGTAGTATAGGACCTCCCGGGAGGAACACTGAAGCTTTCTTT. Its translation: CASSIGPPGRNTEAFF.

The chain has TRBV6-1 and TRBJ1-4; 10 bases align to TRBD1. The CDR3 loop spans 13 amino acids. J gave up 6 bases and V 8 bases, and 3 bases lay outside the gene matches. Looked up from germline, CDR1 is MNHNS and CDR2 is SASEGT. The CDR3 DNA reads as TGTGCCAGCCTTGGGACAGGGGATGAAAAACTGTTTTTT. Protein product: CASLGTGDEKLFF.

The CDR3 spells CASSKEQGAPQTEAFF. Here the CDR3 DNA reads TGTGCCAGCAGCAAAGAACAGGGGGCACCTCAAACTGAAGCTTTCTTT. The chain joins TRBV21-1 to TRBJ1-1; the table names TRBD1, a call not compared with the DNA. TRBV21-1 is a known pseudogene. CDR3 length: 16 residues.

The V gene is TRBV30, the J gene TRBJ1-1, with D hard to call. The germline gives CDR1 GTSNPN, CDR2 SVGIG (reference sequence). The length of the CDR3 is 12 residues. The CDR3: CAGLNANTEAFF. The CDR3 DNA is TGTGCTGGACTGAACGCGAACACTGAAGCTTTCTTT.

CDR3 sequence (DNA): TGTGCCAGCAGCGACCGGGACAGGGGGCAGTTTTTTGTCCATGAGCAGTTCTTC. Translated, it gives CASSDRDRGQFFVHEQFF. The chain couples TRBV9 to TRBJ2-1; 12 bases align to TRBD1. Germline V gives CDR1 SGDLS, CDR2 YYNGEE. Trimming removed 3 bases from V and 8 bases from J; junction bases left unmatched: 15. The CDR3 runs to 18 residues.

J is TRBJ2-4 and V is TRBV25-1; D remains ambiguous. CDR1 and CDR2 from the germline V gene are MGHDK and SYGVNS. The CDR3 covers 15 residues. Trimming shortened V by 2 bases and J by 0 bases, and 8 bases separated the two germline ends. The CDR3 reads CASSETALAKNIQYF. CDR3 sequence (DNA): TGTGCCAGCAGTGAAACAGCCTTAGCCAAAAACATTCAGTACTTC.

CDR3 sequence: CASSIRQGRNQETQYF. CDR3 in DNA: TGTGCCAGCTCAATTAGACAGGGGAGAAACCAAGAGACCCAGTACTTC. V is TRBV18 and J is TRBJ2-5, with 8 bases matching TRBD1. V lost 5 bases, J lost 0 bases, and 8 bases stayed unmatched. This CDR3 is built from 16 residues. CDR1 and CDR2 (germline): KGHSH, LQKENI.

There are a few counts of this clone. As DNA, the CDR3 is TGCGCCAGCAGCCAAGGGACAGGGGGCGTTAGCACCGGGGAGCTGTTTTTT. Protein sequence: CASSQGTGGVSTGELFF. The chain is built from TRBV4-3 and TRBJ2-2, with 11 bases aligning to TRBD1. The germline V gene has CDR1 LGHNA and CDR2 YSLEER. V dropped 1 base and J dropped 4; count of bases not matched to a gene: 5. The CDR3 extends over 17 amino acids.

The rearrangement links TRBV25-1 to TRBJ1-1; D possibly corresponds to TRBD1 (5 bases). The V and J ends lost 4 bases and 1 base respectively, with 16 bases between them. This CDR3 comprises 16 residues. Germline V lookup: CDR1 MGHDK, CDR2 SYGVNS. CDR3 coding DNA: TGTGCCAGCAGTGCTGCAGGGAATCGTAAGAACACTGAAGCTTTCTTT. It specifies CASSAAGNRKNTEAFF.

This clone was observed a few times. The J gene is TRBJ2-6, the V gene TRBV4-1; D not resolved. Trimming left V 7 bases short and J 2 bases short, with 6 bases between. From germline, CDR1 is MGHRA and CDR2 YSYEKL. CDR3 size: 13 residues. CDR3 in DNA: TGCGCCAGCAAGGAAGCTGGGGCCAACGTCCTGACTTTC. Protein sequence: CASKEAGANVLTF.

This clone was seen a few times. J is TRBJ2-4 and V is TRBV28; the D is unclear. V was trimmed by 6 bases and J by 8 bases, leaving 11 bases between them. The CDR3 has 12 residues. From germline, CDR1 is MDHEN and CDR2 SYDVKM. This CDR3 is CASSPGRDIQYF. For the CDR3, the DNA is TGTGCCAGCAGCCCAGGACGGGACATTCAGTACTTC.

This clone was detected only once. V gene TRBV7-3 combines with J gene TRBJ2-5; D is unresolved. The V end lost 0 bases, the J end lost 5 bases, and 16 bases lay between the germline ends. This CDR3 is 16 amino acids long. Germline CDR1 SGHTA, CDR2 FQGTGA. CDR3 nucleotide sequence: TGTGCCAGCAGCTTAACCGGCAGCCTGGTCGGGGAGACCCAGTACTTC. This gives the protein CASSLTGSLVGETQYF.

A few counts support this clone. V gene TRBV5-1 combines with J gene TRBJ2-2; D remains unclear. The germline V gene encodes CDR1 SGHRS and CDR2 YFSETQ. Deletions cut 4 bases from V and 5 bases from J, with 6 bases between. The CDR3 extends over 12 amino acids. DNA for the CDR3: TGCGCCAGCAGCGCTTTTACCGGGGAGCTGTTTTTT. Its translation: CASSAFTGELFF. Using reference TRBV5-1 and TRBJ2-2 for the parts outside the CDR3, the full variable domain is KAGVTQTPRYLIKTRGQQVTLSCSPISGHRSVSWYQQTPGQGLQFLFEYFSETQRNKGNFPGRFSGRQFSNSRSEMNVSTLELGDSALYLCASSAFTGELFFGEGSRLTVL.

CDR3 coding DNA: TGTGCCAGCAGCGGGGTCGGGACTAGCACGAGGGAGACCCAGTACTTC. Amino acids: CASSGVGTSTRETQYF. This chain connects TRBV9 to TRBJ2-5; 9 bases are shared with TRBD2. Unmatched junction bases numbered 11, after V lost 3 bases and J lost 5 bases. The CDR3 length is 16 residues. Germline CDR1 and CDR2: SGDLS and YYNGEE.